One sample yielded the 25 T cell receptor beta chains listed below, sequenced in a study of Graves' ophthalmopathy and Graves' hyperthyroidism. Amplified TCR beta CDR3 regions were obtained using RNA transcripts as template. RT-PCR with HTBI primers came first, then second-round multiplex PCR. TCRdb recomputed calls from the multiplex PCR reads with MiXCR, one row per CDR3 protein. Seen here are 200,000 to 250,000 distinct CDR3 sequences, approximately 29% observed once, and the top ten hold approximately 9.1%. Sequencing was done on a sample of peripheral blood. The receptors come from a man between 45 and 60 years old with Graves' ophthalmopathy.

This clonotype appeared many times. The CDR3 region is CASSSTGQGLGLAFF. In DNA form, the CDR3 reads TGTGCCAGCAGTTCTACGGGACAGGGGCTAGGATTGGCTTTCTTT. The rearrangement uses TRBV12-3 or TRBV12-4 and TRBJ1-1; 10 bases line up with TRBD1. The CDR3 covers 15 residues. The V and J ends lost 4 bases and 11 bases, in that order; junction bases with no gene match: 13.

This clonotype was seen only a few times. V is TRBV12-3 or TRBV12-4 and J is TRBJ1-2, with D possibly matching TRBD1 (5 bases). The CDR3 extends over 14 amino acids. V lost 5 bases and J lost 4, with 14 bases in between. CDR3 residues: CASSPTGRTYGYTF. The CDR3 DNA sequence: TGTGCCAGCAGTCCTACGGGGCGAACCTATGGCTACACCTTC.

This clonotype was counted many times. V usage is TRBV6-9 and J usage is TRBJ2-5; 14 bases map to TRBD2. This CDR3 spans 22 amino acids. Germline lookup yields CDR1 MNHGY and CDR2 SVAAGI. The junction had 25 bases not matched to a gene; V was cut back by 8 bases and J by 2 bases. CDR3 in DNA: TGTGCCAGCTATACGGCGGCGGGCAAAGAGACTAGCGGGAGGGACTCTCAAGAGACCCAGTACTTC. It codes for CASYTAAGKETSGRDSQETQYF.

This clonotype was observed at least ten times. The chain has TRBV7-8 and TRBJ2-7; 10 nucleotides match TRBD2. CDR1 and CDR2 (germline): SGHVS, FQNEAQ. V gave up 0 bases and J gave up 0 bases; unmatched junction bases: 5. The CDR3 has 17 residues. CDR3 protein: CASSLARTSGFSYEQYF. CDR3 DNA sequence: TGTGCCAGCAGCTTAGCAAGGACTAGCGGCTTCTCCTACGAGCAGTACTTC.

This clonotype came up many times. The rearrangement links TRBV12-3 or TRBV12-4 to TRBJ1-1, with D perhaps TRBD1 (5 bases). This CDR3 region has 16 residues. V gave up 1 base and J gave up 3 bases, with 15 bases separating them. The CDR3 here is CASSLGRVVGDTEAFF. CDR3 bases: TGTGCCAGCAGTTTAGGCAGGGTTGTTGGGGACACTGAAGCTTTCTTT.

The gene calls are TRBV6-2 or TRBV6-3 and TRBJ2-7; TRBD2 is a possible D gene (6 bases). Trimming removed 2 bases at V and 5 bases at J, with 19 bases between. Germline loops: CDR1 MNHEY, CDR2 SVGEGT. This CDR3 comprises 16 residues. As DNA, the CDR3 is TGTGCCAGCAGTTACCCTCAGGAGTGGGGAGGCGACGAGCAGTACTTC. Residues: CASSYPQEWGGDEQYF.

This clonotype was counted between two and nine times. Here the CDR3 reads CASSYTRPQETQYF. CDR3 DNA: TGTGCCAGCAGCTATACACGGCCGCAAGAGACCCAGTACTTC. The chain carries TRBV3-1 and TRBJ2-5; D is ambiguous. Trimming cost V 5 bases and J 2 bases, with 12 bases left between them. Per the germline V gene, CDR1 is LGHDT and CDR2 is YNNKEL (reference sequence). This CDR3 contains 14 residues.

This clonotype was picked up many times. The chain has TRBV27 and TRBJ1-5, with 7 bases lining up with TRBD1. The V gene's germline CDR1 is MNHEY and CDR2 SMNVEV (reference sequence). Trimming at V came to 4 bases and at J to 4 bases, leaving 7 bases not matched to a gene. This CDR3 is 15 amino acids long. CDR3 residues: CASSWTGSENQPQHF. DNA for the CDR3: TGTGCCAGCAGTTGGACAGGATCAGAAAATCAGCCCCAGCATTTT.

This clonotype showed up many times. The chain employs TRBV20-1 and TRBJ2-7; 11 nucleotides align to TRBD2. CDR1 and CDR2 from the germline V gene are DFQATT and SNEGSKA (reference sequence). The CDR3 length is 14 residues. V lost 0 bases, J lost 3 bases, and 1 base stayed unmatched. The CDR3 DNA sequence: TGCAGTGCTAGAGATACTAGCGGGGGCTACGAGCAGTACTTC. This sequence encodes CSARDTSGGYEQYF.

This clonotype was counted at least ten times. This chain links TRBV7-2 with TRBJ2-1; 10 bases are shared with TRBD2. V lost 4 bases, J lost 2 bases, and 17 bases stayed unmatched. Looked up from germline, CDR1 is SGHTA and CDR2 is FQGNSA. The CDR3 extends over 20 amino acids. The CDR3: CASSCPPGTDTSGAYNEQFF. The CDR3 DNA sequence: TGTGCCAGCAGCTGCCCCCCCGGGACAGATACTAGCGGGGCCTACAATGAGCAGTTCTTC.

This clonotype was seen ten or more times. The chain carries TRBV7-9 and TRBJ2-6, with D unclear. Germline values: CDR1 SEHNR, CDR2 FQNEAQ (reference sequence). The CDR3 has 14 amino acids. The V end was cut by 5 bases, the J end by 1 base, with 6 bases between. CDR3 nucleotides: TGTGCCAGCAGCCCCGAATCTGGGGCCAACGTCCTGACTTTC. Its protein is CASSPESGANVLTF.

This clonotype was counted many times. The chain employs TRBV2 and TRBJ2-5, with 7 positions matching TRBD2. CDR1 is SNHLY, CDR2 FYNNEI, per germline. The CDR3 has 12 amino acids. V was clipped by 8 bases and J by 5 bases; unmatched bases: 5. The CDR3 nucleotides are TGTGCCAGCCAGGGAGGGTCGGAGACCCAGTACTTC. This encodes CASQGGSETQYF.

CDR3 DNA: TGTGCCAGCAGCTTAATTAACGGCCCCTACGAGCAGTACTTC. It is translated as CASSLINGPYEQYF. The chain couples TRBV7-2 to TRBJ2-7, with D uncertain. There are 14 residues in the CDR3. Between the trimmed V and J ends, which lost 2 bases and 2 bases, there was a span of 10 bases. Germline V gene lookup returns CDR1 SGHTA and CDR2 FQGNSA.

This clonotype was recorded at least ten times. The chain couples TRBV6-5 to TRBJ1-1; TRBD1 matches at 8 bases. Trimming removed 6 bases from V and 4 bases from J; junction bases left unmatched: 7. The germline CDR1 and CDR2 sequences are MNHEY and SVGAGI. There are 14 residues in the CDR3. The DNA of the CDR3 is TGTGCCAGCAGAAACGGACAGGGCGGCACTGAAGCTTTCTTT. This codes for CASRNGQGGTEAFF.

The chain combines TRBV20-1 with TRBJ1-6; D not certain. Germline CDR1 reads DFQATT; CDR2 reads SNEGSKA (reference sequence). Deletions cut 4 bases from V and 10 bases from J, with 14 bases between. This CDR3 contains 13 residues. In nucleotides, the CDR3 is TGCAGTGCTATTGGGTCCCAAGTGTCACCCCTCCACTTT. Amino acid sequence: CSAIGSQVSPLHF.

This clonotype was recorded many times. Written as DNA, the CDR3 is TGTGCCAGCAGCCCCACCAGGGGGACGGGGGAGCTGTTTTTT. Its protein product is CASSPTRGTGELFF. The rearrangement links TRBV6-1 to TRBJ2-2; 7 bases map to TRBD1. CDR3 size: 14 residues. Trimming removed 6 bases from V and 8 bases from J; junction bases left unmatched: 9. Germline V CDR1 and CDR2: MNHNS, SASEGT.

The V gene is TRBV6-1, the J gene TRBJ2-7, with D maybe TRBD1 (5 bases). V lost 0 bases and J lost 10, with 13 bases in between. In germline, CDR1 is MNHNS, CDR2 SASEGT. The CDR3 contains 13 residues. The CDR3 DNA is TGTGCCAGCAGTGAAGCAAGGACATACGCCCAGTACTTC. It is translated as CASSEARTYAQYF.

This clonotype was found many times. The chain couples TRBV28 to TRBJ2-7; no clear D gene. In germline, CDR1 is MDHEN, CDR2 SYDVKM. This CDR3 is built from 14 residues. Trimming left V 1 base short and J 0 bases short, with 7 bases between. The CDR3 spells CASSLLRYSYEQYF. The CDR3 DNA follows: TGTGCCAGCAGTTTATTACGATACTCCTACGAGCAGTACTTC.

This clonotype was observed at least ten times. The V call is TRBV7-2, the J call TRBJ2-5, with unresolved D. Looked up from germline, CDR1 is SGHTA and CDR2 is FQGNSA. Trimming pared 4 bases from V and 4 bases from J, leaving 7 bases between. The CDR3 loop spans 12 amino acids. The CDR3 loop is CASSYLLETQYF. For the CDR3, the DNA is TGTGCCAGCAGCTACCTTCTAGAGACCCAGTACTTC.

This clonotype was recorded many times. The genes are TRBV6-2 or TRBV6-3 and TRBJ2-7; 10 bases align to TRBD1. Germline V CDR1 and CDR2: MNHEY, SVGEGT. This CDR3 contains 15 residues. The junction had 6 bases not matched to a gene; V was cut back by 2 bases and J by 5 bases. The CDR3 sequence is CASSYLDRGLDEQYF. CDR3 bases: TGTGCCAGCAGTTACCTTGACAGGGGGCTCGACGAGCAGTACTTC.

The chain links TRBV6-5 to TRBJ1-3; 7 nucleotides agree with TRBD1. The V gene's germline CDR1 is MNHEY and CDR2 SVGAGI. The CDR3 is 15 amino acids. V was clipped by 2 bases and J by 3 bases; unmatched bases: 4. The CDR3 reads CASSYNRGFGNTIYF. For the CDR3, the DNA is TGTGCCAGCAGTTACAACAGGGGTTTTGGAAACACCATATATTTT.

This clonotype was recorded many times. The chain is built from TRBV28 and TRBJ2-7; weak D call: TRBD2 (6 bases). V lost 3 bases and J lost 4, with 16 bases in between. The CDR3 runs 15 residues. The germline CDR1 and CDR2 sequences are MDHEN and SYDVKM. The CDR3 DNA reads as TGTGCCAGCAGTTTGGGGAGCGGAGGGAGATACGAGCAGTACTTC. Amino acids: CASSLGSGGRYEQYF.

This clonotype was seen a few times. The V gene is TRBV28, the J gene TRBJ2-5; TRBD2 matches at 8 bases. This CDR3 has 15 residues. Trimming at V came to 2 bases and at J to 5 bases, leaving 7 bases not matched to a gene. Germline values: CDR1 MDHEN, CDR2 SYDVKM. The CDR3 DNA is TGTGCCAGCAGTTTAACCCCCGGGGGGGGGGAGACCCAGTACTTC. Protein sequence: CASSLTPGGGETQYF.

This clonotype was counted only a few times. The rearrangement uses TRBV6-1 and TRBJ1-5, with TRBD1 matching over 9 bases. The CDR3 is 14 residues long. The V segment lost 10 bases and the J segment 4 bases; nucleotides outside the gene matches: 8. Per germline, CDR1 MNHNS and CDR2 SASEGT. CDR3 residues: CATLRQGGNQPQHF. In DNA, the CDR3 is TGTGCCACCTTACGACAGGGGGGGAATCAGCCCCAGCATTTT.

Many counts were recorded for this clonotype. V gene TRBV12-3 or TRBV12-4 combines with J gene TRBJ2-7; 9 bases match TRBD2. Trimming at V came to 2 bases and at J to 7 bases, leaving 6 bases not matched to a gene. The CDR3 consists of 14 residues. The DNA for the CDR3 is TGTGCCAGCAGTTTATCGGCTAGCGGGAATGAGCAGTACTTC. Translation gives CASSLSASGNEQYF.